Sequencing of this T cell receptor (beta chain) was carried out in a study of CD8+ T cells in alopecia areata. Study findings and constraints: The study found TCR sharing across patients less clear than in mice, possibly for HLA reasons. Under tofacitinib, fewer expanded CD8+ clones appeared among the top 100 scalp clones.

cDNA reverse transcribed from extracted RNA served as the sequencing template. Clones were read by immunoSEQ multiplex PCR, and TCRdb kept only the in-frame ones, dropping some. The sample comprises 200,000 or so clones, less than 45% of which are singletons, and roughly 0.45% rests with the top ten. Specified treatment: oral pan-JAK inhibitor, 5-10 mg twice daily. This clone was detected only once. What it recognizes is unknown. The CDR3 runs 17 residues. Germline loops: CDR1 LGHNA, CDR2 YNFKEQ. Trimming removed 0 bases at V and 4 bases at J, with 18 bases between. The TCR was taken from a human donor with alopecia areata. The chain carries TRBV4-2 and TRBJ2-5; possible D gene TRBD1, 6 bases. Here the sequenced sample was CD4+ T cells sorted from blood, taken between weeks 30 and 35, from a patient treated with tofacitinib. The chain's CDR3 is CASSQEGARHSRETQYF. As DNA, the CDR3 is TGTGCCAGCAGCCAAGAGGGGGCCCGCCACTCCCGAGAGACCCAGTACTTC.